This TCR beta chain was identified during a study of spatial heterogeneity in lung cancer. TCRdb called the 5' RACE reads again in MiXCR, with one record for every CDR3 protein. The sample yields about 12,000 distinct CDR3 sequences, around 4% seen once. The length of the CDR3 is 14 residues. With regard to this clonotype: For a library built for alpha chains, this beta chain is a stray read; little rests on its size.

Time point indicated: sample taken at primary tumor resection. Whole RNA came from tumor, nontumor lung or frozen PBMC and was sequenced without being sorted. The input for sequencing was PBMCs, taken at surgery. V is TRBV21-1 and J is TRBJ1-5; the D segment call TRBD1 is taken from the table without a DNA check. TRBV21-1 corresponds to a pseudogene. The TCR comes from a male donor with early-stage non-small cell lung cancer. The CDR3 bases are TGTGCCAGCCCTCCCCCCGGGGGACGTGAGCCCCAGCATTTT. This codes for CASPPPGGREPQHF.